This TCR beta chain was sequenced for a study of T-cell reconstitution after alpha-beta-depleted transplantation in children. Losses at the gene ends were 5 bases for V and 4 bases for J; bases not matched to a gene: 7. The CDR3 is 15 residues long. Germline V lookup: CDR1 SGHTA, CDR2 FQGNSA. The study, taken as a whole, reports: Several hundred rapidly expanded clones from non-depleted graft cells reportedly supplied alpha-beta T cells about two months post-transplant. T-cell counts and diversity at one year post-transplant came mainly from newly produced T cells. The high TCRbeta diversity at day 60 in some patients came from surviving recipient T cells and thymic progenitors.

It was with unique molecular identifiers that the TCRbeta library was prepared. TCRdb re-analysed the PCR reads in MiXCR, keeping a single row per CDR3 protein. Among about 610,000 distinct CDR3 sequences listed, over 20% were seen once. This clonotype was observed a handful of times. The antigen is not known. This sequence joins TRBV7-2 and TRBJ2-3, with 9 bases identical to TRBD2. The material was PBMCs, obtained before TCRalphabeta/CD19-depleted stem cell transplant. This receptor was obtained from a boy under three years old with Wiskott-Aldrich syndrome, due to receive a stem cell transplant. In nucleotides, the CDR3 is TGTGCCAGCAGCAAGGTGCGGGAGGGCGCAGATACGCAGTATTTT. It specifies CASSKVREGADTQYF.